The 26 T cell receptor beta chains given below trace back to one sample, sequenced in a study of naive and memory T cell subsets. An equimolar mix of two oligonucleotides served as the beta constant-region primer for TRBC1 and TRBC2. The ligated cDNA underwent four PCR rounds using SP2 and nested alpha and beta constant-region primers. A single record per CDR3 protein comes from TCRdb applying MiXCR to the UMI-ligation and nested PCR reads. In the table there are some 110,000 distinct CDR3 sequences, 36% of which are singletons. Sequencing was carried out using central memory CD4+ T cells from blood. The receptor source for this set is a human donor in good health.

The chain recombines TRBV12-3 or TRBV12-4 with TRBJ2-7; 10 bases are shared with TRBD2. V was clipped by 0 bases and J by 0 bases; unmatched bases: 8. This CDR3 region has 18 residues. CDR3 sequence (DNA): TGTGCCAGCAGTTTAGCCCGGCGCGGACTAGCGGTCTCCTACGAGCAGTACTTC. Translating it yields CASSLARRGLAVSYEQYF.

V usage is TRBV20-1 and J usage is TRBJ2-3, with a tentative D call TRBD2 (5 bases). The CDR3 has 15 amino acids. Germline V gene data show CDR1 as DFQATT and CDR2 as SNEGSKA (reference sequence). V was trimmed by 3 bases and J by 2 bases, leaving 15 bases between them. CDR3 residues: CSASRRGGYTDTQYF. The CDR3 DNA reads TGCAGTGCTAGTCGGCGAGGCGGGTACACAGATACGCAGTATTTT.

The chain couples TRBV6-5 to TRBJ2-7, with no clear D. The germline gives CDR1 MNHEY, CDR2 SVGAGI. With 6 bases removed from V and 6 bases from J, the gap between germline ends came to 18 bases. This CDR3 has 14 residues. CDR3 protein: CASRRDAALGEQYF. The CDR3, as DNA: TGTGCCAGCAGACGCGACGCGGCCTTGGGCGAGCAGTACTTC.

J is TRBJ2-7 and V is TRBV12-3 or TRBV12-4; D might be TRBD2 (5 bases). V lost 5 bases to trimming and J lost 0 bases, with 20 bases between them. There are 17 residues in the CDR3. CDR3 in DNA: TGTGCCAGCAGTCCTAGCCGGAGACTCTCATTCTCCTACGAGCAGTACTTC. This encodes CASSPSRRLSFSYEQYF.

Here the CDR3 DNA reads TGTGCCAGCAGTTTAAGGGTGGGGCAAGAGACCCAGTACTTC. Translating gives CASSLRVGQETQYF. The rearrangement links TRBV12-3 or TRBV12-4 to TRBJ2-5; D is unclear. V lost 2 bases and J lost 2, with 9 bases in between. The CDR3 sequence is 14 residues long.

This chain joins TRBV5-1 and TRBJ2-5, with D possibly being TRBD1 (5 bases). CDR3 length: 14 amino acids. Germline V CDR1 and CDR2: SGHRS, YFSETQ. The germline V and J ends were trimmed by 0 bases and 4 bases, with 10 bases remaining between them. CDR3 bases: TGCGCCAGCAGCTTGGAGGGCAGGGCAGAGACCCAGTACTTC. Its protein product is CASSLEGRAETQYF.

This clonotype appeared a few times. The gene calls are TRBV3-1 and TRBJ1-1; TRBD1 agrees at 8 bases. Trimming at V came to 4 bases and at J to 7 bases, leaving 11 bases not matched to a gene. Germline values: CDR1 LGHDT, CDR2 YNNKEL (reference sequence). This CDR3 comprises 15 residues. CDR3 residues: CASSRSAGGKSEAFF. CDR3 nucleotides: TGTGCCAGCAGCCGAAGTGCAGGGGGCAAAAGTGAAGCTTTCTTT.

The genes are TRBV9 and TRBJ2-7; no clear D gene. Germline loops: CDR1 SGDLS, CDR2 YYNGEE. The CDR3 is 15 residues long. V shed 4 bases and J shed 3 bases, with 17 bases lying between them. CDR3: CASSPRGVFLYEQYF. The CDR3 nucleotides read TGTGCCAGCAGCCCACGAGGCGTTTTTCTCTACGAGCAGTACTTC.

The CDR3 sequence is CASSIFGANVLTF. Written as DNA, the CDR3 is TGTGCCAGTAGTATATTTGGGGCCAACGTCCTGACTTTC. V and J are TRBV19 and TRBJ2-6, with D hard to call. Germline-derived CDR1 and CDR2 are LNHDA and SQIVND (reference sequence). Trimming shortened V by 2 bases and J by 3 bases, and 2 bases separated the two germline ends. This CDR3 is 13 amino acids long.

In DNA, the CDR3 is TGCAGTGCTAGACGGGGTGCAGCCCGGAATGAGCAGTTCTTC. This sequence encodes CSARRGAARNEQFF. The chain is built from TRBV20-1 and TRBJ2-1; D is possibly TRBD2 (5 bases). Germline CDR1 reads DFQATT; CDR2 reads SNEGSKA (reference sequence). V was clipped by 2 bases and J by 7 bases, with 15 bases between them. The CDR3 is made up of 14 amino acids.

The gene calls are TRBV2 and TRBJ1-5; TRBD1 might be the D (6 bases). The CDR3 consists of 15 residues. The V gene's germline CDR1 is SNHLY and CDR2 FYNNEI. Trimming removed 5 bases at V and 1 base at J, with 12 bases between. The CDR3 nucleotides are TGTGCCAGCAGTCGGGACACCATAAGCAATCAGCCCCAGCATTTT. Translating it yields CASSRDTISNQPQHF.

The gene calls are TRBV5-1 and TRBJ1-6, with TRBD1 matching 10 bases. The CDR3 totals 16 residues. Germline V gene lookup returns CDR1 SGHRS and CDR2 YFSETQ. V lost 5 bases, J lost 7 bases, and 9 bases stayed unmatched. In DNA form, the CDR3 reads TGCGCCAGCAGAAATACCCCGGGACAGGGGAATTCACCCCTCCACTTT. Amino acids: CASRNTPGQGNSPLHF.

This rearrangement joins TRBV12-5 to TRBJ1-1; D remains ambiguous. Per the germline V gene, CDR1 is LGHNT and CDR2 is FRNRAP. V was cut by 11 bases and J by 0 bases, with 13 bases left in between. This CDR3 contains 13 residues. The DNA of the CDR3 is TGTGCTTCAAATAGCGGGTTGAACACTGAAGCTTTCTTT. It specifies CASNSGLNTEAFF. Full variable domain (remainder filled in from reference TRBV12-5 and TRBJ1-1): DARVTQTPRHKVTEMGQEVTMRCQPILGHNTVFWYRQTMMQGLELLAYFRNRAPLDDSGMPKDRFSAEMPDATLATLKIQPSEPRDSAVYFCASNSGLNTEAFFGQGTRLTVV.

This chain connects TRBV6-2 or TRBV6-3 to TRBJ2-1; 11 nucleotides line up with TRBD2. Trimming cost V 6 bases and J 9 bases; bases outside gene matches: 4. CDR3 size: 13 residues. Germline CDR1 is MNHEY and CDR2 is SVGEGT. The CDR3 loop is CASRTSGNSEQFF. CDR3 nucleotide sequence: TGTGCCAGCAGGACTAGCGGGAACAGTGAGCAGTTCTTC.

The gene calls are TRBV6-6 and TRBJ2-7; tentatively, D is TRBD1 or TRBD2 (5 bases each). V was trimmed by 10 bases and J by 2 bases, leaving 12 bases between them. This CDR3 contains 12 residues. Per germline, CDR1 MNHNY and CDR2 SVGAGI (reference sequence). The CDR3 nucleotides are TGTGCCATCCGGGACGGTGCCTACGAGCAGTACTTC. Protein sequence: CAIRDGAYEQYF.

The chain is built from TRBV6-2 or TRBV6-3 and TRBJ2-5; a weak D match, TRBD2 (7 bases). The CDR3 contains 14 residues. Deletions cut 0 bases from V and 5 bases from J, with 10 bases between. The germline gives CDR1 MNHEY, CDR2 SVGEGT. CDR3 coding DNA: TGTGCCAGCAGTTACTCCGGCGGGGGCGAGACCCAGTACTTC. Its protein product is CASSYSGGGETQYF.

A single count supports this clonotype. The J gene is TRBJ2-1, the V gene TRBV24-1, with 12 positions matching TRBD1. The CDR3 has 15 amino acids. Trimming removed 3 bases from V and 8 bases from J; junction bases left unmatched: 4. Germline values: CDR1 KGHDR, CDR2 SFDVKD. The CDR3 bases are TGTGCCACCAGTGATACCGGGACAGGGGGCTATGAGCAGTTCTTC. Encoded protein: CATSDTGTGGYEQFF.

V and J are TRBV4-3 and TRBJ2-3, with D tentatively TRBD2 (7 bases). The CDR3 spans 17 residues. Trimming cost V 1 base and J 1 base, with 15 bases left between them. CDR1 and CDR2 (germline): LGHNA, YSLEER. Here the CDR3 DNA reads TGCGCCAGCAGCCAAGGCACGAGGGGGGGAGGCACAGATACGCAGTATTTT. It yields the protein CASSQGTRGGGTDTQYF.

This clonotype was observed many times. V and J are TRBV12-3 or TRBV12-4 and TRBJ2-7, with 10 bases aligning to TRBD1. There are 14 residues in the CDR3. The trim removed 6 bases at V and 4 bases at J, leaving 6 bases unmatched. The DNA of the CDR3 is TGTGCCAGCAGCTCCCGACAGGGGGCTTACGAGCAGTACTTC. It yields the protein CASSSRQGAYEQYF.

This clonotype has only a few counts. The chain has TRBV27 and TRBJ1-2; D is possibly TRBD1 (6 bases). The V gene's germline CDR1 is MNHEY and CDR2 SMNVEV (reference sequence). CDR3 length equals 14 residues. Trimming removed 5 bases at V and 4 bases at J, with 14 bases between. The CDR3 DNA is TGTGCCAGCAGTAGTCCCGGGACACCCTATGGCTACACCTTC. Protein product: CASSSPGTPYGYTF.

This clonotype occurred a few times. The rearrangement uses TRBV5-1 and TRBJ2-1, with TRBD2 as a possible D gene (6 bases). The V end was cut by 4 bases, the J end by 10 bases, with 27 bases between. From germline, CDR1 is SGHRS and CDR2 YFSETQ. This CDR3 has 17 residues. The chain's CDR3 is CASSAGTSLLGFGEQFF. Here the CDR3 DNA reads TGCGCCAGCAGCGCCGGGACTTCTCTCCTTGGCTTCGGCGAGCAGTTCTTC.

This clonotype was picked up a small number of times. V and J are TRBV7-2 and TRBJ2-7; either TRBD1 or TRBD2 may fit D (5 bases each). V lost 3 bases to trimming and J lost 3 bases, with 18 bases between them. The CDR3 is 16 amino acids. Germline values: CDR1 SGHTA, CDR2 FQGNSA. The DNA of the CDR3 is TGTGCCAGCAGCTTCCCGCTAGAGGGGCGAAACTACGAGCAGTACTTC. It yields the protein CASSFPLEGRNYEQYF.

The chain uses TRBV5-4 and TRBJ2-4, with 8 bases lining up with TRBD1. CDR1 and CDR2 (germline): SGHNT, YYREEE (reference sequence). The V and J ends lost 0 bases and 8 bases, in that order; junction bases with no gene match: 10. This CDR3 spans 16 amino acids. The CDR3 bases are TGTGCCAGCAGCTTGGGGGCAGGGGGCAGTTTGGACATTCAGTACTTC. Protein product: CASSLGAGGSLDIQYF.

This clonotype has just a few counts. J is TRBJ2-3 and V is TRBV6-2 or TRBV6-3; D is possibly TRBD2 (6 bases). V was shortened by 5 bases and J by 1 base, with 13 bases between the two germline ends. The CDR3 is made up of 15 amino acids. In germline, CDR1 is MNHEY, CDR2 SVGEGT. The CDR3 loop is CASSRREGRTDTQYF. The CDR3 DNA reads TGTGCCAGCAGTAGGAGGGAAGGACGCACAGATACGCAGTATTTT.

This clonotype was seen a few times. The CDR3 nucleotides are TGCAGCGTTGAAACGGCCGGGTTGGGTGCTTTCTTT. It specifies CSVETAGLGAFF. The gene calls are TRBV29-1 and TRBJ1-1; D remains unclear. Germline V lookup: CDR1 SQVTM, CDR2 ANQGSEA. CDR3 size: 12 residues. Trimming took 2 bases from V and 11 from J, leaving 15 bases between them. The full variable domain, with the rest looked up from reference TRBV29-1 and TRBJ1-1, is SAVISQKPSRDICQRGTSLTIQCQVDSQVTMMFWYRQQPGQSLTLIATANQGSEATYESGFVIDKFPISRPNLTFSTLTVSNMSPEDSSIYLCSVETAGLGAFFGQGTRLTVV.

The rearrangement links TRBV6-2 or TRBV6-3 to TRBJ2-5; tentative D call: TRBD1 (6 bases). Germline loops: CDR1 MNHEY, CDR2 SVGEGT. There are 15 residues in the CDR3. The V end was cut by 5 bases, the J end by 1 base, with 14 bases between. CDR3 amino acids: CASSPRGSAQETQYF. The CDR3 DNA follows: TGTGCCAGCAGTCCCAGGGGTTCGGCCCAAGAGACCCAGTACTTC.